This T cell receptor (beta chain) was captured by sequencing in a study of T cell responses to AZD1222 COVID-19 vaccine. Generated by immunoSEQ multiplex PCR, the TCRdb table keeps only in-frame clones and is missing some. The sample lists some 60,000 clones; less than 90% were seen once. Trimming removed 2 bases at V and 9 bases at J, with 13 bases between. CDR1 MDHEN and CDR2 SYDVKM come from the germline V gene. The CDR3 extends over 13 amino acids. The starting material was peripheral blood, obtained 28 days after the second AZD1222 dose. The clonotype originates from an adult who received the AZD1222 COVID-19 vaccine. This rearrangement joins TRBV28 to TRBJ1-2; D uncertain. CDR3 DNA: TGTGCCAGCAGTTTAATCAGTCTTCCTAGCTACACCTTC. This codes for CASSLISLPSYTF.